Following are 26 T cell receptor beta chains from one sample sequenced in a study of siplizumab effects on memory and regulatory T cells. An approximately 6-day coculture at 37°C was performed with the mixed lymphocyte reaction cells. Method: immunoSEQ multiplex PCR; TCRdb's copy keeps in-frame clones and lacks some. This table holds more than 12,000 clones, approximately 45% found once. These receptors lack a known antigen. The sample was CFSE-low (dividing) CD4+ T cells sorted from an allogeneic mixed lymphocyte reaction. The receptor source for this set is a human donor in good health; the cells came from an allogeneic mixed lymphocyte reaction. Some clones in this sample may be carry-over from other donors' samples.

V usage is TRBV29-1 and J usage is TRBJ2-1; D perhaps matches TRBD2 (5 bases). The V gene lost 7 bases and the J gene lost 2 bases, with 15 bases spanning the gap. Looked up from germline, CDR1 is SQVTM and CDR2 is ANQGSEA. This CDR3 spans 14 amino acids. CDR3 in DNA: TGCAGCGGCGGACTCGCGGCAACCTACAATGAGCAGTTCTTC. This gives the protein CSGGLAATYNEQFF.

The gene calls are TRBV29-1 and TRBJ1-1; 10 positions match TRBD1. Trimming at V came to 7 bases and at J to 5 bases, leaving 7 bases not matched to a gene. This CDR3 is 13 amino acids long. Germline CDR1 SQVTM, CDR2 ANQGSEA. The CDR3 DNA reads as TGCAGCGCTCATGGGACAGGGGAGACTGAAGCTTTCTTT. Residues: CSAHGTGETEAFF.

CDR3 amino acids: CASSPPSIETQYF. The DNA for the CDR3 is TGTGCCAGCTCACCACCGTCGATAGAGACCCAGTACTTC. The rearrangement links TRBV18 to TRBJ2-5; D not resolved. CDR3 size: 13 residues. The germline V and J ends were trimmed by 0 bases and 4 bases, with 6 bases remaining between them. Germline-derived CDR1 and CDR2 are KGHSH and LQKENI. Looking up the rest from reference TRBV18 and TRBJ2-5 gives the full variable domain: NAGVMQNPRHLVRRRGQEARLRCSPMKGHSHVYWYRQLPEEGLKFMVYLQKENIIDESGMPKERFSAEFPKEGPSILRIQQVVRGDSAAYFCASSPPSIETQYFGPGTRLLVL.

CDR3 DNA: TGTGCCAGCAGCTTACAGTACAATGAGCAGTTCTTC. Protein sequence: CASSLQYNEQFF. This chain connects TRBV7-2 to TRBJ2-1; D is ambiguous. V shed 2 bases and J shed 4 bases, with 3 bases lying between them. Germline V gene sequence: CDR1 SGHTA, CDR2 FQGNSA. This CDR3 contains 12 residues.

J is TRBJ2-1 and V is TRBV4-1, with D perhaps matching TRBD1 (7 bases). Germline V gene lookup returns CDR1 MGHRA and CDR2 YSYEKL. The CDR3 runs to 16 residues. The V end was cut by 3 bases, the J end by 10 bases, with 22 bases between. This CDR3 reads CASSHVTGAPGDEQFF. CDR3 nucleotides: TGCGCCAGCAGCCATGTCACAGGGGCGCCGGGGGACGAGCAGTTCTTC.

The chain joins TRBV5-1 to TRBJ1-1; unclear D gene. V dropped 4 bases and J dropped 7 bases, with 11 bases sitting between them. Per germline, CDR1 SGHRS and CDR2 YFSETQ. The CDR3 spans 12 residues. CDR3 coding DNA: TGCGCCAGCAGCCTACGGGGAGATGAAGCTTTCTTT. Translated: CASSLRGDEAFF.

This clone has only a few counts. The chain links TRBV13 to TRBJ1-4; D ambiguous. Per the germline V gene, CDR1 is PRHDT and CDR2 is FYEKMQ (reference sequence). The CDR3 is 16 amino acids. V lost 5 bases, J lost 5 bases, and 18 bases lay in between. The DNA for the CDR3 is TGTGCCAGCAGCCATTCCAAAGACTGGAAAAATGAAAAACTGTTTTTT. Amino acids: CASSHSKDWKNEKLFF.

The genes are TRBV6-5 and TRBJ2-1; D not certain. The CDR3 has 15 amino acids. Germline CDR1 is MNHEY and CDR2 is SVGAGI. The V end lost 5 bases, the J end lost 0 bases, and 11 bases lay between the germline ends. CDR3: CASSVDLPSYNEQFF. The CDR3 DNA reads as TGTGCCAGCAGTGTCGACCTACCCTCCTACAATGAGCAGTTCTTC.

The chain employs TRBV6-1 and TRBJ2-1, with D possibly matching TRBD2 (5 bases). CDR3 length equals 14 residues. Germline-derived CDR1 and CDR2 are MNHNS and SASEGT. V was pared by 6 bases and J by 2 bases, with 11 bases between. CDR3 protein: CASRGDLTYNEQFF. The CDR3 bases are TGTGCCAGCAGGGGAGATCTTACCTACAATGAGCAGTTCTTC.

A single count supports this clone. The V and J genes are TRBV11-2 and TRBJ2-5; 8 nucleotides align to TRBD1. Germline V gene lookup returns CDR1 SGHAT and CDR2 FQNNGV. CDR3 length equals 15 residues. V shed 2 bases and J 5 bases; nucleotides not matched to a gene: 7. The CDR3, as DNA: TGTGCCAGCAGCTTACGTCCAGGGGGCGGGGAGACCCAGTACTTC. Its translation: CASSLRPGGGETQYF.

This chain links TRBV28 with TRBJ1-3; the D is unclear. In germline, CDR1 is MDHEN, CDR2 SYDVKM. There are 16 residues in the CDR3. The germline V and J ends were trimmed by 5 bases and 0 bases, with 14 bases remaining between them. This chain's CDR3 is CASSSPTGISGNTIYF. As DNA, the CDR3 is TGTGCCAGCAGTAGCCCTACGGGGATCTCTGGAAACACCATATATTTT.

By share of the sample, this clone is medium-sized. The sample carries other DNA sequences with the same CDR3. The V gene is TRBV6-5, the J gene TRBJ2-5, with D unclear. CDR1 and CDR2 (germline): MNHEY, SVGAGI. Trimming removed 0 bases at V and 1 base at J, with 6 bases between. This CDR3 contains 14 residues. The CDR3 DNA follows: TGTGCCAGCAGTTACTCGTATCGCCAAGAGACCCAGTACTTC. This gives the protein CASSYSYRQETQYF.

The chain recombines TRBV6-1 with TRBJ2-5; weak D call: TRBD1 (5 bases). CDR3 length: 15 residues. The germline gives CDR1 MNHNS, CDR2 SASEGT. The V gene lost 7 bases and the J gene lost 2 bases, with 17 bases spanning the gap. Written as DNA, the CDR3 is TGTGCCAGCACCCCTACCTGGGGCAGACAAGAGACCCAGTACTTC. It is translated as CASTPTWGRQETQYF.

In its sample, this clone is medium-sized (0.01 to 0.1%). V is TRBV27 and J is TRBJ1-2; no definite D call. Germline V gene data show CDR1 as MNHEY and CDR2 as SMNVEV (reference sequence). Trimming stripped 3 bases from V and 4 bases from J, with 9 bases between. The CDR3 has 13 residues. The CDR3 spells CASSFNSVYGYTF. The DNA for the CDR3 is TGTGCCAGCAGTTTCAATTCGGTCTATGGCTACACCTTC.

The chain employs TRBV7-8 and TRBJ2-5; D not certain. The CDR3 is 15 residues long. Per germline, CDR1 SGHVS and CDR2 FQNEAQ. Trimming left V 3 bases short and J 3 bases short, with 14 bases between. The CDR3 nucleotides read TGTGCCAGCAGCTTCCCACAAACGCTAGAAGAGACCCAGTACTTC. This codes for CASSFPQTLEETQYF.

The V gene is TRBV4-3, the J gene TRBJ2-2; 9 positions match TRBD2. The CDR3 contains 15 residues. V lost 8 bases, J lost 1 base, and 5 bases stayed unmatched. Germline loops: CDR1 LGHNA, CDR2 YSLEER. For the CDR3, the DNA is TGCGCCAGCCAACTAGCGGGTTTGAACACCGGGGAGCTGTTTTTT. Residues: CASQLAGLNTGELFF.

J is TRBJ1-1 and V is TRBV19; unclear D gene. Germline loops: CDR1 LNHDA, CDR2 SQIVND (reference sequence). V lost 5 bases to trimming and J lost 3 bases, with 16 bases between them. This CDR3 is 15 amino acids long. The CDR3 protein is CASSSMSGIHTEAFF. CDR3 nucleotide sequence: TGTGCCAGTAGTTCCATGTCTGGGATCCACACTGAAGCTTTCTTT.

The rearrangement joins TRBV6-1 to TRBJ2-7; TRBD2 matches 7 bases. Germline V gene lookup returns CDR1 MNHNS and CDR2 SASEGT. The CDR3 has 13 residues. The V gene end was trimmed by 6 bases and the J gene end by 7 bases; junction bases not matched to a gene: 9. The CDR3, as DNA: TGTGCCAGCAGATCAGCGGGACCGCGGGAGCAGTACTTC. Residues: CASRSAGPREQYF.

CDR3 DNA: TGTGCCACCCGACAGGGACTAGGAGGTTCCTCCTACGAGCAGTACTTC. Translation gives CATRQGLGGSSYEQYF. The rearrangement joins TRBV19 to TRBJ2-7; weak D call: TRBD2 (8 bases). CDR3 length: 16 residues. The ends were cut back, 10 bases at V and 0 bases at J, with 22 bases in the middle. Germline V CDR1 and CDR2: LNHDA, SQIVND (reference sequence).

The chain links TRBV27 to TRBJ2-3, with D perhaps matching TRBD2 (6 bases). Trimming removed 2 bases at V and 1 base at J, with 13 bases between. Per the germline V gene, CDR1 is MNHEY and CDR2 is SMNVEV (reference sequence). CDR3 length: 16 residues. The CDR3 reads CASSLRYTGGTDTQYF. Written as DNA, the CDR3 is TGTGCCAGCAGTTTACGTTACACGGGAGGCACAGATACGCAGTATTTT.

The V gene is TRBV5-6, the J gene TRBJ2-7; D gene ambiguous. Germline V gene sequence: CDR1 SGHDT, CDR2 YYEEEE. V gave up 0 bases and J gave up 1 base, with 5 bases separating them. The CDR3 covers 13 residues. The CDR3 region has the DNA TGTGCCAGCAGCTTGGGGCGGTCCTACGAGCAGTACTTC. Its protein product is CASSLGRSYEQYF.

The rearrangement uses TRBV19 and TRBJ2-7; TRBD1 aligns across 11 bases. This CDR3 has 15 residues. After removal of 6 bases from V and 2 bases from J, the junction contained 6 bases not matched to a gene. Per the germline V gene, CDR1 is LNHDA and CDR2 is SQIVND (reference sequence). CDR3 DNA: TGTGCCAGTAGAGGCGGACAGGGGGCTACCTACGAGCAGTACTTC. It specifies CASRGGQGATYEQYF.

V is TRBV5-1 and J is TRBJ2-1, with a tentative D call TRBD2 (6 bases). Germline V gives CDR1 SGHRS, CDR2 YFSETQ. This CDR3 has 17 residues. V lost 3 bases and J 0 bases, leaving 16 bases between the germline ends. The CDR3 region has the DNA TGCGCCAGCAGCTGGGACCTAGCGAAAAGCTCCTACAATGAGCAGTTCTTC. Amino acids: CASSWDLAKSSYNEQFF.

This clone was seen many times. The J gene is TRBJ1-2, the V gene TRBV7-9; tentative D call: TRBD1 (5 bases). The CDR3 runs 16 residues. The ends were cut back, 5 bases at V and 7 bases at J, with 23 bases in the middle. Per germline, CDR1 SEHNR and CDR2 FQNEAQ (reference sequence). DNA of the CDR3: TGTGCCAGCAGCGAGAGAGCCGGGACTTTCCATGGTGGCTACACCTTC. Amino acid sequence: CASSERAGTFHGGYTF.

CDR3 in DNA: TGTGCCAGTAATAGGGGACAAGAAGATACGCAGTATTTT. Protein: CASNRGQEDTQYF. This chain joins TRBV19 and TRBJ2-3; D possibly corresponds to TRBD1 (6 bases). Germline CDR1 LNHDA, CDR2 SQIVND (reference sequence). This CDR3 is 13 amino acids long. V dropped 7 bases and J dropped 5 bases, with 13 bases sitting between them.

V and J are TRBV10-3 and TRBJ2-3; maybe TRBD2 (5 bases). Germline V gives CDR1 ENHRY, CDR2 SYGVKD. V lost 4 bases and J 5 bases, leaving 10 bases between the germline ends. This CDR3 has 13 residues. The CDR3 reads CAISVWTGDTQYF. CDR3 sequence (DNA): TGTGCCATCAGTGTCTGGACTGGAGATACGCAGTATTTT.